The 14 T cell receptor beta chains below all came from one sample that was sequenced in a study of blood T cell repertoires in COVID-19. The method was immunoSEQ multiplex PCR; TCRdb's version includes in-frame clones alone and lacks a portion of them. The table records 250,000 or so clones, about 83% of them present only once. The specimen sequenced was PBMCs or T cells enriched from blood (not recorded which). The receptor set was obtained from a woman aged 35 to 49 who had been exposed to COVID-19.

The chain is built from TRBV9 and TRBJ1-4; TRBD1 matches 7 bases. The ends lost 4 bases at V and 7 bases at J; junction bases unmatched: 10. The CDR3 has 15 residues. Germline CDR1 reads SGDLS; CDR2 reads YYNGEE. Here the CDR3 reads CASSPVEGAGEKLFF. The CDR3 region has the DNA TGTGCCAGCAGCCCCGTGGAGGGGGCGGGTGAAAAACTGTTTTTT.

This clone occurred once. The chain carries TRBV5-6 and TRBJ2-3; TRBD1 aligns across 10 bases. CDR3 size: 15 residues. CDR1 and CDR2 (germline): SGHDT, YYEEEE. J was trimmed by 0 bases and V by 5 bases; bases with no gene match: 3. CDR3: CASSKDRGSTDTQYF. In nucleotides, the CDR3 is TGTGCCAGCAGTAAGGACAGGGGGAGCACAGATACGCAGTATTTT.

V gene TRBV7-8 combines with J gene TRBJ1-1; a weak D match, TRBD1 (5 bases). This CDR3 has 14 residues. The germline gives CDR1 SGHVS, CDR2 FQNEAQ. Trimming removed 5 bases at V and 6 bases at J, with 16 bases between. CDR3 protein: CASSPQGVVAEAFF. In DNA, the CDR3 is TGTGCCAGCAGCCCGCAGGGCGTGGTGGCTGAAGCTTTCTTT.

V is TRBV28 and J is TRBJ2-3, with 10 bases lining up with TRBD2. V lost 2 bases to trimming and J lost 6 bases; unmatched junction nucleotides: 2. This CDR3 spans 14 amino acids. Germline V lookup: CDR1 MDHEN, CDR2 SYDVKM. The CDR3 loop reads CASSLGAGGDTQYF. DNA of the CDR3: TGTGCCAGCAGTTTAGGAGCGGGAGGGGATACGCAGTATTTT.

The rearrangement links TRBV21-1 to TRBJ2-3; TRBD2, the D gene given by the table, was not confirmed from the DNA. TRBV21-1 is annotated as a pseudogene. The CDR3 is 18 residues long. CDR3 sequence: CASSPRWTSGDPTDTQYF. CDR3 in DNA: TGTGCCAGCAGCCCCCGCTGGACTAGCGGGGACCCCACAGATACGCAGTATTTT.

The chain carries TRBV19 and TRBJ1-5, with no clear D. Per the germline V gene, CDR1 is LNHDA and CDR2 is SQIVND (reference sequence). There are 12 residues in the CDR3. The V gene lost 0 bases and the J gene lost 16 bases, with 13 bases spanning the gap. The CDR3 region has the DNA TGTGCCAGTAGTATAGATCGAGGCAGTACCCATTTT. Residues: CASSIDRGSTHF.

V is TRBV5-1 and J is TRBJ2-7; D remains unclear. Per germline, CDR1 SGHRS and CDR2 YFSETQ. This CDR3 has 15 residues. Trimming cost V 0 bases and J 3 bases, with 13 bases left between them. The CDR3 bases are TGCGCCAGCAGCTTGGCACCAGGCATAAACTACGAGCAGTACTTC. Its protein is CASSLAPGINYEQYF.

V gene TRBV6-5 combines with J gene TRBJ1-2; D is possibly TRBD1 (6 bases). CDR3 length: 14 residues. From germline, CDR1 is MNHEY and CDR2 SVGAGI. Trimming left V 6 bases short and J 4 bases short, with 15 bases between. This CDR3 is CASRPTGSSYGYTF. The CDR3 region has the DNA TGTGCCAGCAGGCCCACAGGGAGCAGCTATGGCTACACCTTC.

This rearrangement joins TRBV30 to TRBJ1-1; TRBD1 might be the D (6 bases). This CDR3 is 14 amino acids long. CDR1 is GTSNPN and CDR2 is SVGIG in the germline V gene (reference sequence). V lost 0 bases to trimming and J lost 4 bases, with 12 bases between them. The CDR3 protein is CAWSVGGTTTEAFF. CDR3 nucleotides: TGTGCCTGGAGTGTAGGGGGTACGACCACTGAAGCTTTCTTT.

The chain employs TRBV7-3 and TRBJ1-1; possibly TRBD1 for D (5 bases). Germline assignment: CDR1 SGHTA and CDR2 FQGTGA. The CDR3 sequence is 14 residues long. V was pared by 5 bases and J by 4 bases, with 14 bases between. CDR3 in amino acids: CASSPEGGTTEAFF. DNA of the CDR3: TGTGCCAGCAGCCCTGAGGGCGGGACCACTGAAGCTTTCTTT.

The rearrangement links TRBV10-3 to TRBJ1-5; 8 nucleotides match TRBD1. Per germline, CDR1 ENHRY and CDR2 SYGVKD. The CDR3 totals 14 residues. Trimming cost V 5 bases and J 4 bases; bases outside gene matches: 4. CDR3 protein: CAISTDRENQPQHF. For the CDR3, the DNA is TGTGCCATCAGTACGGACAGGGAGAATCAGCCCCAGCATTTT.

V gene TRBV5-5 combines with J gene TRBJ2-2; 9 bases agree with TRBD1. The germline V gene encodes CDR1 SGHKS and CDR2 YYEKEE (reference sequence). This CDR3 is built from 16 residues. Trimming removed 6 bases from V and 0 bases from J; junction bases left unmatched: 6. Written as DNA, the CDR3 is TGTGCCAGCAACACCGGGACAGGGTCGAACACCGGGGAGCTGTTTTTT. Encoded protein: CASNTGTGSNTGELFF.

The V and J genes are TRBV9 and TRBJ2-3, with 10 bases lining up with TRBD2. The ends lost 4 bases at V and 3 bases at J; junction bases unmatched: 5. Germline V gene data show CDR1 as SGDLS and CDR2 as YYNGEE. The CDR3 loop spans 15 amino acids. For the CDR3, the DNA is TGTGCCAGCAGCTCTCAAGCGGGGGGGACAGATACGCAGTATTTT. This gives the protein CASSSQAGGTDTQYF.

The V and J genes are TRBV18 and TRBJ2-6; 9 bases are a match to TRBD2. After removal of 6 bases from V and 0 bases from J, the junction contained 12 bases not matched to a gene. Germline V gives CDR1 KGHSH, CDR2 LQKENI. CDR3 length: 19 residues. CDR3 protein: CASSGGGGASSSGANVLTF. The CDR3 DNA follows: TGTGCCAGCTCTGGAGGCGGGGGGGCCTCTAGCTCTGGGGCCAACGTCCTGACTTTC.